These 20 T cell receptor beta chains were sequenced from one sample in a study of blood T cell repertoires in COVID-19. Using immunoSEQ multiplex PCR, the repertoire was profiled, and TCRdb retains in-frame clones only, with some absent. The top ten hold around 4.5% of the sample, which has about 270,000 clones, about 85% seen once. The source material was peripheral blood. The receptors shown here come from a woman in her forties or fifties with active or convalescent COVID-19.

The rearrangement joins TRBV2 to TRBJ2-5; 7 bases are shared with TRBD1. The CDR3 loop spans 14 amino acids. Trimming removed 6 bases from V and 1 base from J; junction bases left unmatched: 5. CDR1 and CDR2 (germline): SNHLY, FYNNEI. As DNA, the CDR3 is TGTGCCAGCAGCGTACGGGACAGCCAAGAGACCCAGTACTTC. Translated, it gives CASSVRDSQETQYF.

The chain is built from TRBV5-1 and TRBJ1-5; possibly TRBD1 for D (6 bases). Germline V gene sequence: CDR1 SGHRS, CDR2 YFSETQ. This CDR3 comprises 16 residues. V was trimmed by 0 bases and J by 0 bases, leaving 10 bases between them. The CDR3 protein is CASSLGTDYSNQPQHF. CDR3 in DNA: TGCGCCAGCAGCTTGGGGACAGACTATAGCAATCAGCCCCAGCATTTT.

The chain links TRBV5-1 to TRBJ2-3; 9 nucleotides agree with TRBD2. The germline CDR1 and CDR2 sequences are SGHRS and YFSETQ. V shed 0 bases, J shed 0 bases, and the junction held 8 bases outside the gene matches. The CDR3 extends over 18 amino acids. The CDR3 sequence is CASSLGPTSGPSTDTQYF. Here the CDR3 DNA reads TGCGCCAGCAGCTTGGGTCCGACTAGCGGCCCTAGCACAGATACGCAGTATTTT.

This clone appeared once. The rearrangement uses TRBV6-5 and TRBJ1-1; 11 bases are shared with TRBD1. The germline gives CDR1 MNHEY, CDR2 SVGAGI. This CDR3 has 14 residues. V gave up 8 bases and J gave up 4 bases; unmatched junction bases: 6. The CDR3 bases are TGTGCCAGCGGAAAGGGGACAGGGGGCACTGAAGCTTTCTTT. This translates into CASGKGTGGTEAFF.

The rearrangement joins TRBV7-2 to TRBJ2-1; 15 bases line up with TRBD2. There are 18 residues in the CDR3. V gave up 3 bases and J gave up 0 bases; unmatched junction bases: 3. The germline V gene has CDR1 SGHTA and CDR2 FQGNSA. CDR3 nucleotides: TGTGCCAGCAGCTTTGGACTAGCGGGGGGGAGCTCCTACAATGAGCAGTTCTTC. Residues: CASSFGLAGGSSYNEQFF. Full variable domain (outside the CDR3, taken from reference TRBV7-2 and TRBJ2-1): GAGVSQSPSNKVTEKGKDVELRCDPISGHTALYWYRQSLGQGLEFLIYFQGNSAPDKSGLPSDRFSAERTGGSVSTLTIQRTQQEDSAVYLCASSFGLAGGSSYNEQFFGPGTRLTVL.

This chain links TRBV10-3 with TRBJ1-3; D is ambiguous. Germline CDR1 ENHRY, CDR2 SYGVKD. The CDR3 covers 12 residues. Trimming cost V 10 bases and J 3 bases, with 10 bases left between them. In DNA, the CDR3 is TGTGCCACGACGGGATATGGAAACACCATATATTTT. Amino acid sequence: CATTGYGNTIYF.

The V and J genes are TRBV9 and TRBJ2-4; 9 bases agree with TRBD2. With V trimmed by 0 bases and J by 9 bases, 10 bases remained unmatched. CDR1 is SGDLS and CDR2 is YYNGEE in the germline V gene. This CDR3 has 16 residues. As DNA, the CDR3 is TGTGCCAGCAGCGTAGGAGGCGGGAGGGCCTTGGCCATTCAGTACTTC. Translating gives CASSVGGGRALAIQYF.

The chain carries TRBV7-9 and TRBJ2-3; D perhaps matches TRBD2 (5 bases). The CDR3 totals 14 residues. CDR1 is SEHNR and CDR2 is FQNEAQ in the germline V gene (reference sequence). V lost 6 bases and J 6 bases, leaving 16 bases between the germline ends. In DNA, the CDR3 is TGTGCCAGCAGTGTCTGGGGAGCTGGGGATACGCAGTATTTT. Translating it yields CASSVWGAGDTQYF.

The chain links TRBV7-3 to TRBJ2-1, with 9 bases lining up with TRBD2. The CDR3 extends over 15 amino acids. J lost 9 bases, V lost 3 bases, and 9 bases had no gene match. Germline V gene lookup returns CDR1 SGHTA and CDR2 FQGTGA. The chain's CDR3 is CASSFSAGGGSEQFF. CDR3 bases: TGTGCCAGCAGCTTCTCGGCGGGAGGGGGCAGTGAGCAGTTCTTC.

This clone was seen just once. The rearrangement uses TRBV28 and TRBJ1-2; 10 nucleotides agree with TRBD1. Looked up from germline, CDR1 is MDHEN and CDR2 is SYDVKM. This CDR3 comprises 14 residues. V was pared by 5 bases and J by 7 bases, with 7 bases of the junction left unmatched. CDR3 residues: CASSRTGGGFGYTF. The CDR3 DNA sequence: TGTGCCAGCAGTCGGACAGGGGGAGGCTTTGGCTACACCTTC.

This sequence joins TRBV6-2 or TRBV6-3 and TRBJ2-1; D gene uncertain. Trimming pared 1 base from V and 10 bases from J, leaving 20 bases between. This CDR3 contains 16 residues. CDR1 and CDR2 (germline): MNHEY, SVGEGT. The CDR3 reads CASSYYGGSRRREQFF. In nucleotides, the CDR3 is TGTGCCAGCAGTTACTATGGCGGTAGCAGAAGAAGGGAGCAGTTCTTC.

This chain joins TRBV5-1 and TRBJ2-7; a possible D gene is TRBD1 (6 bases). Trimming left V 4 bases short and J 6 bases short, with 11 bases between. The CDR3 sequence is 12 residues long. Germline loops: CDR1 SGHRS, CDR2 YFSETQ. This chain's CDR3 is CASSPQGSEQYF. For the CDR3, the DNA is TGCGCCAGCAGCCCCCAGGGGAGCGAGCAGTACTTC.

The chain carries TRBV6-1 and TRBJ2-7; 7 positions agree with TRBD2. Per germline, CDR1 MNHNS and CDR2 SASEGT. The CDR3 is 13 residues long. With V trimmed by 2 bases and J by 7 bases, 5 bases remained unmatched. The CDR3 DNA reads as TGTGCCAGCAGTGAATCCGGGAGGATAGAGCAGTACTTC. Translating gives CASSESGRIEQYF.

This sequence joins TRBV19 and TRBJ2-5; TRBD1 might be the D (6 bases). The CDR3 is 16 amino acids. The germline V gene encodes CDR1 LNHDA and CDR2 SQIVND (reference sequence). V gave up 11 bases and J gave up 2 bases, with 24 bases separating them. The CDR3 sequence: CASRKVQGNGQETQYF. The CDR3 DNA sequence: TGTGCCTCGAGAAAAGTACAGGGAAATGGGCAAGAGACCCAGTACTTC.

This chain joins TRBV28 and TRBJ1-2; 8 positions match TRBD1. The trim removed 1 base at V and 4 bases at J, leaving 5 bases unmatched. This CDR3 spans 15 amino acids. Germline V CDR1 and CDR2: MDHEN, SYDVKM. The DNA of the CDR3 is TGTGCCAGCAGTTTATTTACAGGGGGTGGCTATGGCTACACCTTC. It codes for CASSLFTGGGYGYTF.

This clone came up many times. The chain links TRBV10-3 to TRBJ2-1, with TRBD1 matching 8 bases. Germline loops: CDR1 ENHRY, CDR2 SYGVKD. The CDR3 is 12 residues long. Trimming took 7 bases from V and 10 from J; bases not matched to a gene: 6. DNA for the CDR3: TGTGCCATCACCGACAGGGGCCTCGAGCAGTTCTTC. Protein: CAITDRGLEQFF.

This chain uses TRBV6-6 with TRBJ1-2; D gene unclear. CDR1 and CDR2 (germline): MNHNY, SVGAGI (reference sequence). The CDR3 has 11 residues. V was shortened by 4 bases and J by 7 bases, with 7 bases between the two germline ends. CDR3 region: CASSSVGGYTF. CDR3 sequence (DNA): TGTGCCAGCAGTTCTGTCGGTGGCTACACCTTC.

The chain carries TRBV9 and TRBJ1-1; D perhaps matches TRBD1 (6 bases). This CDR3 has 14 amino acids. Per germline, CDR1 SGDLS and CDR2 YYNGEE. V was clipped by 3 bases and J by 1 base, with 10 bases between them. The CDR3 DNA reads as TGTGCCAGCAGCGGTGGGACATCGAACACTGAAGCTTTCTTT. Its translation: CASSGGTSNTEAFF.

The chain couples TRBV30 to TRBJ1-4; 12 nucleotides line up with TRBD1. V dropped 3 bases and J dropped 14; count of bases not matched to a gene: 10. The germline V gene has CDR1 GTSNPN and CDR2 SVGIG (reference sequence). The CDR3 is 14 amino acids. The DNA of the CDR3 is TGTGCCTGGAGAGGGGACAGGGGGCGCCGAGGCCTGTTTTTT. This sequence encodes CAWRGDRGRRGLFF.

V and J are TRBV2 and TRBJ1-5, with 8 bases matching TRBD1. CDR1 and CDR2 from the germline V gene are SNHLY and FYNNEI. The V gene end was trimmed by 4 bases and the J gene end by 5 bases; junction bases not matched to a gene: 4. CDR3 size: 14 residues. CDR3 residues: CASSGQGRYQPQHF. CDR3 sequence (DNA): TGTGCCAGCAGTGGACAGGGGAGGTATCAGCCCCAGCATTTT.